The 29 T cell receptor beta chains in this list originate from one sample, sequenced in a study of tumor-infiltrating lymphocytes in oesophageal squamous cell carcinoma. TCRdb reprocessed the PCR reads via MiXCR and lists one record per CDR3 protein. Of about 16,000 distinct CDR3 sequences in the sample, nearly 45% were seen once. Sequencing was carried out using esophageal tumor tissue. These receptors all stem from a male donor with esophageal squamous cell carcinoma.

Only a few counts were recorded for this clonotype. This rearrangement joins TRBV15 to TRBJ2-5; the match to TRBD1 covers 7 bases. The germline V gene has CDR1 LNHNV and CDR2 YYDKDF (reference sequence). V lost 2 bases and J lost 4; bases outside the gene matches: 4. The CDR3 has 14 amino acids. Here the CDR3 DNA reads TGTGCCACCAGCAGAAGACAGGGCTCAGAGACCCAGTACTTC. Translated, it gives CATSRRQGSETQYF.

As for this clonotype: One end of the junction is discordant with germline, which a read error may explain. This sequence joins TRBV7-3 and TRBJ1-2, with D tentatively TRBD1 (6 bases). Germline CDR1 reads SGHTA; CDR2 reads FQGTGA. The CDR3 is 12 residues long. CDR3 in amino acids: CASSLTGYGYTF. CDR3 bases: TGTGCCAGCAGCCTAACAGGGTATGGCTACACCTTC. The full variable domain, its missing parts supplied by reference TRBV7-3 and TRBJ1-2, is GAGVSQTPSNKVTEKGKYVELRCDPISGHTALYWYRQSLGQGPEFLIYFQGTGAADDSGLPNDRFFAVRPEGSVSTLKIQRTERGDSAVYLCASSLTGYGYTFGSGTRLTVV.

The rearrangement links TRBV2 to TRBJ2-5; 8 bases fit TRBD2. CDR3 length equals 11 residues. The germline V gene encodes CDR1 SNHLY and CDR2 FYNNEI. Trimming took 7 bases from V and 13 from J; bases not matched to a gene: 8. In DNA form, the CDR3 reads TGTGCCAGCAAGGGATTAGCGGGGCCGTACTTC. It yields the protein CASKGLAGPYF. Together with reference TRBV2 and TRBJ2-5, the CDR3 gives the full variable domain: EPEVTQTPSHQVTQMGQEVILRCVPISNHLYFYWYRQILGQKVEFLVSFYNNEISEKSEIFDDQFSVERPDGSNFTLKIRSTKLEDSAMYFCASKGLAGPYFGPGTRLLVL.

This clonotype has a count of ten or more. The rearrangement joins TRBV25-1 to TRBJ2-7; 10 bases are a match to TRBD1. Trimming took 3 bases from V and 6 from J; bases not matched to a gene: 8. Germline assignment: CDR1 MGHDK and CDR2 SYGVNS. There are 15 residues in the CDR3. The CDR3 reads CASSETGGAYSEQYF. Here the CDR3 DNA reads TGTGCCAGCAGTGAGACAGGGGGCGCGTACAGCGAGCAGTACTTC.

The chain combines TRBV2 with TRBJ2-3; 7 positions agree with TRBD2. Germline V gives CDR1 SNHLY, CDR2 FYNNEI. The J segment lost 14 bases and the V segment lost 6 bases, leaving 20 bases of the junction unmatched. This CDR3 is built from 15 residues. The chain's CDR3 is CASRTQWGGTGELYF. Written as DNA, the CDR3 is TGTGCCAGCAGGACCCAATGGGGGGGTACCGGGGAGCTGTATTTT.

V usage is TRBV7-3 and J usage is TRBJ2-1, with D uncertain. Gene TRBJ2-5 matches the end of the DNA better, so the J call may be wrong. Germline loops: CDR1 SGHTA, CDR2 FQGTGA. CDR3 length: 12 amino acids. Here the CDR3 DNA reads TGTGCCAGCAGCTTAAACGGAGAGACCCAGTACTTC. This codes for CASSLNGETQYF.

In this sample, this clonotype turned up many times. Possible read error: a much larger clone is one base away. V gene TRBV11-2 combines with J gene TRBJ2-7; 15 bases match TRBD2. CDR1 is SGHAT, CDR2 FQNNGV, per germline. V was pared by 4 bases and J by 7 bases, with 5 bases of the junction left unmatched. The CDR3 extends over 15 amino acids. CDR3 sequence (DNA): TGTGCCAGCAGCTCCGGGACTAGCGGGAGGTTTGAGCAGTACTTC. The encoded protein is CASSSGTSGRFEQYF.

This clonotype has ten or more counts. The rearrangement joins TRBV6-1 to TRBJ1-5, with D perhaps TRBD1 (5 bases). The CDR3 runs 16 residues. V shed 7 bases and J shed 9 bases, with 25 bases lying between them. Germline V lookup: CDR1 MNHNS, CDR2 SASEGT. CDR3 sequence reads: CASIPKIDSSRGPQHF. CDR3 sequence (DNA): TGTGCCAGCATCCCCAAGATTGACAGCTCCCGAGGGCCCCAGCATTTT.

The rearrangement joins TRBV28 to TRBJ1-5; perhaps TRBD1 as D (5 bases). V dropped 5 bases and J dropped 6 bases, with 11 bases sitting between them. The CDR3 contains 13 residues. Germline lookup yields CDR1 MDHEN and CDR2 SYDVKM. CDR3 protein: CASSPQGSQPQHF. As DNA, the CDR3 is TGTGCCAGCAGTCCCCAGGGAAGTCAGCCCCAGCATTTT.

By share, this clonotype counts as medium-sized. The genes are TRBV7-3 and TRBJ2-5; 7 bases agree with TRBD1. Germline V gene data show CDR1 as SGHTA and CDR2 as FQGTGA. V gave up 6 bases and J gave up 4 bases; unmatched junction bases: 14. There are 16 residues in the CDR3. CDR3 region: CASRAEGGSRGETQYF. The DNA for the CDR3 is TGTGCCAGCAGGGCTGAAGGGGGCTCCAGAGGAGAGACCCAGTACTTC.

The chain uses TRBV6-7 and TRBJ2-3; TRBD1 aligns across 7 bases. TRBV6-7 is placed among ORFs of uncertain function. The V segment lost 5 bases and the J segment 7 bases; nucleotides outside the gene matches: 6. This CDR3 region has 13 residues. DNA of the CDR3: TGTGCCAGCAGTACTCCGGGACAGAATACGCAGTATTTT. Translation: CASSTPGQNTQYF.

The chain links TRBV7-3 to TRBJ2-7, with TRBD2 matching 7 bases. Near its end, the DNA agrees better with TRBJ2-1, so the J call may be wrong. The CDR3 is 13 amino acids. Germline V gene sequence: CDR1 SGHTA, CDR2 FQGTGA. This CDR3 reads CASSVSREDEQFF. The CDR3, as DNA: TGTGCCAGCAGCGTCTCCCGGGAGGATGAGCAGTTCTTC.

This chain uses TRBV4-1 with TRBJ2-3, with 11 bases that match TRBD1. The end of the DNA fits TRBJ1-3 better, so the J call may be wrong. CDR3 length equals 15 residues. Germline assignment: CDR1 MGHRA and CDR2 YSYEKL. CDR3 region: CASSPGTGGRNTIYF. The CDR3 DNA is TGCGCCAGCAGCCCAGGGACAGGGGGAAGAAACACCATATATTTT.

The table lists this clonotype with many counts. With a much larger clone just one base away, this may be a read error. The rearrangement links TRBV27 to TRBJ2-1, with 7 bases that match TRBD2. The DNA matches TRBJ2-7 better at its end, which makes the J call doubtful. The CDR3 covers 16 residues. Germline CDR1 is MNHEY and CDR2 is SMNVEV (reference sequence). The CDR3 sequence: CASSLYAGDSYNEQYF. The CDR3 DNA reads TGTGCCAGCAGTTTGTACGCGGGAGACTCCTACAATGAGCAGTACTTC.

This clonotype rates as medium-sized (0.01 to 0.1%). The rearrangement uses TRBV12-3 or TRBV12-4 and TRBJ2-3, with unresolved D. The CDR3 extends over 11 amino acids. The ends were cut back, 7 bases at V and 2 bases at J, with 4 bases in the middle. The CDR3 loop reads CASTSTDTQYF. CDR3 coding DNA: TGTGCCAGCACCTCCACAGATACGCAGTATTTT.

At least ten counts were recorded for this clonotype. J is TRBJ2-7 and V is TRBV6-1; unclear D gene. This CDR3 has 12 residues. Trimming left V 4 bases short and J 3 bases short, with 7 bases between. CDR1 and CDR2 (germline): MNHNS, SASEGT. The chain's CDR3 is CASSVYFYEQYF. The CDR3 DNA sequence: TGTGCCAGCAGTGTATACTTCTACGAGCAGTACTTC.

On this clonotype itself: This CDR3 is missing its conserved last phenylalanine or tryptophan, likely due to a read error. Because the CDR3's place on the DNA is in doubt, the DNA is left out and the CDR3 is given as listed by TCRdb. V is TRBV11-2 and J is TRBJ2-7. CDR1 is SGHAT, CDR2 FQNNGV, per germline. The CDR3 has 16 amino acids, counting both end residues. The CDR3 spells CASSFDRLSYEQYFGN.

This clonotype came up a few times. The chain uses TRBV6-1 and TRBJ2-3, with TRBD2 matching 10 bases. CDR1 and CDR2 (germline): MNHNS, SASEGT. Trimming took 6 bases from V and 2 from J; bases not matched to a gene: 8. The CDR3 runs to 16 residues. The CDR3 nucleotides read TGTGCCAGCAGGATTGGACTAGCGGTTGCCACAGATACGCAGTATTTT. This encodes CASRIGLAVATDTQYF.

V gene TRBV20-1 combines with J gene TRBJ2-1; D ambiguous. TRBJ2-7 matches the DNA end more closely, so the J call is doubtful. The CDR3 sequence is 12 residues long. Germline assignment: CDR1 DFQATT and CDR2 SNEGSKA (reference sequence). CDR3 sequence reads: CSARSNYNEQYF. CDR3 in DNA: TGCAGTGCTAGGAGCAACTACAATGAGCAGTACTTC.

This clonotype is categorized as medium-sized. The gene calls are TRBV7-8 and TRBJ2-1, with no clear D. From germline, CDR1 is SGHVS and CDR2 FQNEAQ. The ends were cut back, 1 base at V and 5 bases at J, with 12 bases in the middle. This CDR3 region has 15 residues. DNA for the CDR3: TGTGCCAGCAGCTTAGTCGGGCAGGTCAACAATGAGCAGTTCTTC. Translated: CASSLVGQVNNEQFF.

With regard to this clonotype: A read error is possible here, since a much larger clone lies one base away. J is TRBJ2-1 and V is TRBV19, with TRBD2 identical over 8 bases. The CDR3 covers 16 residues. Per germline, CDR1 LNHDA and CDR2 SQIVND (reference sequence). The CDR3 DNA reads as TGTGCCAGTAGTACTAAAGCGGGAGCTTCCTACAAGGAGCAGTTCTTC. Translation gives CASSTKAGASYKEQFF.

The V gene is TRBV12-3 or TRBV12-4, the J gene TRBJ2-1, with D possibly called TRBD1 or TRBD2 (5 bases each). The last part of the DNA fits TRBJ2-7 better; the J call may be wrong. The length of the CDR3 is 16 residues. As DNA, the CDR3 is TGTGCCAGCAGCTCGACAGTTTCGGGATCCTACAATGAGCAGTACTTC. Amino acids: CASSSTVSGSYNEQYF.

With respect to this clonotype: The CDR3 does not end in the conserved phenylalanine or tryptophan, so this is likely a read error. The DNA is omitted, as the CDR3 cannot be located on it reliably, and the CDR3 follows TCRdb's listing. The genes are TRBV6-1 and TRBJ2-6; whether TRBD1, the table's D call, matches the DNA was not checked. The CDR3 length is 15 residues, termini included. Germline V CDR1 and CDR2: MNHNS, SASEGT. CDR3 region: CASSYRVGETQYFGP.

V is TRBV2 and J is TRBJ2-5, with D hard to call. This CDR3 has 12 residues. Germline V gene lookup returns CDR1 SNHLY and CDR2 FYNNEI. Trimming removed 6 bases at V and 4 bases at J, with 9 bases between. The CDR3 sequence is CASRALGETQYF. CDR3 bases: TGTGCCAGCAGGGCACTTGGAGAGACCCAGTACTTC.

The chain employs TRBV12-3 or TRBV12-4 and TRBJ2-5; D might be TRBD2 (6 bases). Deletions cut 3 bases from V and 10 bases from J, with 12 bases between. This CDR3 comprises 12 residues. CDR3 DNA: TGTGCCAGCAGTTTTCGTACGGGGGTCCAGTACTTC. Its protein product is CASSFRTGVQYF.

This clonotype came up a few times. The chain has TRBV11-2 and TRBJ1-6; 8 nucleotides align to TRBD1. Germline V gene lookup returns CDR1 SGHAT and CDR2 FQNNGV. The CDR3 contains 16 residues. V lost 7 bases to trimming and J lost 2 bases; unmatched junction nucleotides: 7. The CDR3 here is CASTPGQGAYNSPLHF. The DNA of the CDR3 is TGTGCCAGCACCCCTGGACAGGGAGCCTATAATTCACCCCTCCACTTT.

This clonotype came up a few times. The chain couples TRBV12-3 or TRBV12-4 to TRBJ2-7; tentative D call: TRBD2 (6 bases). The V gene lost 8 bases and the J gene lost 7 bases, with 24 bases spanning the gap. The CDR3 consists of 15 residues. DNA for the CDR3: TGTGCCAGCGGTGCGTTGGCGGGATCCTACAATGAGCAGTACTTC. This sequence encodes CASGALAGSYNEQYF.

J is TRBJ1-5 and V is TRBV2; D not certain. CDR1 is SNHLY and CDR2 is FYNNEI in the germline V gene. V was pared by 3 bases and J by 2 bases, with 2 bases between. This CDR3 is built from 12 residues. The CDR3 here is CASSEGNQPQHF. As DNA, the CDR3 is TGTGCCAGCAGTGAGGGCAATCAGCCCCAGCATTTT.

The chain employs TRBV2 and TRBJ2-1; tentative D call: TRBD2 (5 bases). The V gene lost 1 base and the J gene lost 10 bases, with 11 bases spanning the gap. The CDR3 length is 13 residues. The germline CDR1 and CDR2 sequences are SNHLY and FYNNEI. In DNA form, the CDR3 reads TGTGCCAGCAGTGAAGTGCCTAGCCGAGAGCAGTTCTTC. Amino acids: CASSEVPSREQFF.